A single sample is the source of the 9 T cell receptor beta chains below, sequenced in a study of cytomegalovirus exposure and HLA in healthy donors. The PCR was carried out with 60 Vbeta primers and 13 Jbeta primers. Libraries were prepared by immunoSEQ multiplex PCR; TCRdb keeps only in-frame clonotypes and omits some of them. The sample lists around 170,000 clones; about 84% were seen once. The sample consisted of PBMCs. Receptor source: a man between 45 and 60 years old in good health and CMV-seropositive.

The CDR3 sequence: CASSPLAGGPGEQFF. CDR3 DNA sequence: TGCGCCAGCAGTCCACTAGCGGGAGGGCCCGGGGAGCAGTTCTTC. This chain uses TRBV4-3 with TRBJ2-1; 13 bases agree with TRBD2. The CDR3 covers 15 residues. Germline CDR1 and CDR2: LGHNA and YSLEER. The V and J ends lost 6 bases and 10 bases, in that order; junction bases with no gene match: 9.

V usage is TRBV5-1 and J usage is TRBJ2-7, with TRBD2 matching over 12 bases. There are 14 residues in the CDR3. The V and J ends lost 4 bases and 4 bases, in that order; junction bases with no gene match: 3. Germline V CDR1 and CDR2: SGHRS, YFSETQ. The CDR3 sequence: CASSATSGGYEQYF. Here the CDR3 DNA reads TGCGCCAGCAGCGCGACTAGCGGGGGTTACGAGCAGTACTTC. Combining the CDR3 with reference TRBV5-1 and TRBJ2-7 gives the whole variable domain KAGVTQTPRYLIKTRGQQVTLSCSPISGHRSVSWYQQTPGQGLQFLFEYFSETQRNKGNFPGRFSGRQFSNSRSEMNVSTLELGDSALYLCASSATSGGYEQYFGPGTRLTVT.

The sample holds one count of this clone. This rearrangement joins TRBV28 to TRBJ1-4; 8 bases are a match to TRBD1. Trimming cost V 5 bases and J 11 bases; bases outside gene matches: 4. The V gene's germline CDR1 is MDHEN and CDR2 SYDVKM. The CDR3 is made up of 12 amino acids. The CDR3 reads CASSTRQGKLFF. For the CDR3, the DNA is TGTGCCAGCAGTACGCGACAGGGGAAACTGTTTTTT.

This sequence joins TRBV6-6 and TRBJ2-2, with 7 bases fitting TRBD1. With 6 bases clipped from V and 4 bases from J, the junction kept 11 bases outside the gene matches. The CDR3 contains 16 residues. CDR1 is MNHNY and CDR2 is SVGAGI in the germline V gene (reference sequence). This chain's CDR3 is CASRSRGRAATGELFF. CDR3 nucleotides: TGTGCCAGCAGATCGAGGGGGCGCGCCGCCACCGGGGAGCTGTTTTTT.

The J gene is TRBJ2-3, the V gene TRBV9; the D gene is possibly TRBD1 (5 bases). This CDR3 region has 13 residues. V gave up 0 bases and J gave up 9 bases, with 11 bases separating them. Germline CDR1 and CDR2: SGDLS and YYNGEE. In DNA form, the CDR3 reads TGTGCCAGCAGCGTAGAGCAGGGAAGAACGCAGTATTTT. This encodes CASSVEQGRTQYF. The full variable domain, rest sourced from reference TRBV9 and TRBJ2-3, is DSGVTQTPKHLITATGQRVTLRCSPRSGDLSVYWYQQSLDQGLQFLIQYYNGEERAKGNILERFSAQQFPDLHSELNLSSLELGDSALYFCASSVEQGRTQYFGPGTRLTVL.

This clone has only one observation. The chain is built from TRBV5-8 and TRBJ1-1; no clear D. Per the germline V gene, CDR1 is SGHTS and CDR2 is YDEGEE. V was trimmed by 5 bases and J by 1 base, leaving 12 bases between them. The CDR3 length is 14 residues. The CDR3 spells CASRRTGKNTEAFF. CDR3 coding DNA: TGTGCCAGCAGGAGGACGGGGAAGAACACTGAAGCTTTCTTT.

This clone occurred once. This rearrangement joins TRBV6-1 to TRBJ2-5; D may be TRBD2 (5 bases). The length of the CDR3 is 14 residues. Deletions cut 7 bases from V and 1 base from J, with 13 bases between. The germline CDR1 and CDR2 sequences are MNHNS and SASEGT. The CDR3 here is CASTSTGFQETQYF. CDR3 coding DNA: TGTGCCAGCACCTCAACGGGGTTCCAAGAGACCCAGTACTTC.

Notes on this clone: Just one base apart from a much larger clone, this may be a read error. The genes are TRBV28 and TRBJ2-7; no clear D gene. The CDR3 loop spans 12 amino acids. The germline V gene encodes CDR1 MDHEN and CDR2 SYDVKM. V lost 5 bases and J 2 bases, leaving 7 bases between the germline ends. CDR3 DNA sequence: TGTGCCAGCAGTCGGGTTGCCTACGAGCAGTACTTC. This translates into CASSRVAYEQYF.

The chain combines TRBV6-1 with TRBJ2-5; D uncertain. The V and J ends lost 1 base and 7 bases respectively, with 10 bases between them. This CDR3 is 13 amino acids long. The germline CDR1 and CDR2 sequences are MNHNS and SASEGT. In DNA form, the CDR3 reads TGTGCCAGCAGTGAAGGCGGTGAGCGGACCCAGTACTTC. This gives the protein CASSEGGERTQYF.